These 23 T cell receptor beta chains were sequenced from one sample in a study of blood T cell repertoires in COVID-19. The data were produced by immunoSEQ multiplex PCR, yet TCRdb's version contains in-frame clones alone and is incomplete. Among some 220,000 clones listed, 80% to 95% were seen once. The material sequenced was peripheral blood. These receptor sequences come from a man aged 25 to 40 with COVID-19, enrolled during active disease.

In DNA form, the CDR3 reads TGTGCCAGCTCAAATAGGCCCGCCGGGACAGATACGCAGTATTTT. This translates into CASSNRPAGTDTQYF. The genes are TRBV18 and TRBJ2-3; D unclear. The CDR3 sequence is 15 residues long. Trimming took 5 bases from V and 3 from J, leaving 15 bases between them. The germline gives CDR1 KGHSH, CDR2 LQKENI.

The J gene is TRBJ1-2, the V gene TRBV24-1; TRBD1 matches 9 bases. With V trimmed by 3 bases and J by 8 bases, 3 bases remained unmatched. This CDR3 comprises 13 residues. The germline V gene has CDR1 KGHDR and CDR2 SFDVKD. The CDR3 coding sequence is TGTGCCACCAGTGATGGACAGGGGTTCGGCTACACCTTC. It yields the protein CATSDGQGFGYTF.

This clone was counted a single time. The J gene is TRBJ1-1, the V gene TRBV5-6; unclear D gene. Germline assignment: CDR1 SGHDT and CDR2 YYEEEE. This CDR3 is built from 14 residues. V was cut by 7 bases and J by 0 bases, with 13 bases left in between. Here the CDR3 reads CASQPRYMNTEAFF. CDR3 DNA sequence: TGTGCCAGCCAACCTAGATACATGAACACTGAAGCTTTCTTT.

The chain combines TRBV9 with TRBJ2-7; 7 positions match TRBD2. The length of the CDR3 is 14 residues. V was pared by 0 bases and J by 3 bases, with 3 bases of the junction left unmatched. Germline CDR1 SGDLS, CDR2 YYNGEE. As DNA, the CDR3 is TGTGCCAGCAGCGTAGGGCCGGGAGGCTACGAGCAGTACTTC. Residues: CASSVGPGGYEQYF.

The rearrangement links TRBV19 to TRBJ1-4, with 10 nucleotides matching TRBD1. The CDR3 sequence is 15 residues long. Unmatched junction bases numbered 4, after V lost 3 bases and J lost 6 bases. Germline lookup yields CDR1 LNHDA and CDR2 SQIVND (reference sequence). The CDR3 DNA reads TGTGCCAGTAGTATGTACGGGACAGGGGATGAAAAACTGTTTTTT. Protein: CASSMYGTGDEKLFF.

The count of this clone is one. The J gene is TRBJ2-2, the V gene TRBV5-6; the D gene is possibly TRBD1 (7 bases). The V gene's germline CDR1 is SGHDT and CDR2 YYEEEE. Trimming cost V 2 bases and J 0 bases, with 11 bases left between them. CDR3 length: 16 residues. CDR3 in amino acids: CASSFSGGSNTGELFF. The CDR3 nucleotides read TGTGCCAGCAGCTTCTCAGGGGGGTCGAACACCGGGGAGCTGTTTTTT.

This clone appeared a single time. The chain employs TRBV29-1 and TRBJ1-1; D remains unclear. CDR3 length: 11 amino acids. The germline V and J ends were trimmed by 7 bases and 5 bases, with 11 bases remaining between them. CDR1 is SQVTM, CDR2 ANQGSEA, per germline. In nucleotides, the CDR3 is TGCAGCGCCCGGGAGGATACTGAAGCTTTCTTT. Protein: CSAREDTEAFF.

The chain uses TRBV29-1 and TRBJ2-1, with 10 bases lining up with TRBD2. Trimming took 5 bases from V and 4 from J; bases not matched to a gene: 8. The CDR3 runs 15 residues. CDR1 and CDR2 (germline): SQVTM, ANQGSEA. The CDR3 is CSVPKAGGLYNEQFF. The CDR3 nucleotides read TGCAGCGTTCCAAAAGCGGGGGGGCTTTACAATGAGCAGTTCTTC.

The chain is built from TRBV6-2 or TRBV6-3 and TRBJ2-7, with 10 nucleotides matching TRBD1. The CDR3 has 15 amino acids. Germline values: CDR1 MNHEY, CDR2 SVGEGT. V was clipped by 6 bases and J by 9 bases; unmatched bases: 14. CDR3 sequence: CASSRPGQGLLRQYF. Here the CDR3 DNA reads TGTGCCAGCAGCCGGCCGGGACAGGGGCTCCTCCGGCAGTACTTC.

In nucleotides, the CDR3 is TGTGCCAGCAGCTTTATTAACACTGAAGCTTTCTTT. It encodes CASSFINTEAFF. The chain uses TRBV12-3 or TRBV12-4 and TRBJ1-1; D ambiguous. CDR3 length equals 12 residues. V lost 6 bases and J lost 2, with 7 bases in between.

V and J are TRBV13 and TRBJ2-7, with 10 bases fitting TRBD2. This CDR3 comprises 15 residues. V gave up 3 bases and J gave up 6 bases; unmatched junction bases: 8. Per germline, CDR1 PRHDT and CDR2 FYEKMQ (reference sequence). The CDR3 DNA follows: TGTGCCAGCAGCTTTGGGGAGCGGGGGGGACGCGAGCAGTACTTC. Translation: CASSFGERGGREQYF.

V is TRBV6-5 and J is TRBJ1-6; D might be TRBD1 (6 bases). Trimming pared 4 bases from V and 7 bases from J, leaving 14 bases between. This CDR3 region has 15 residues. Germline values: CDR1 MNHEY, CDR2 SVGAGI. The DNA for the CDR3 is TGTGCCAGCAGTTCAGGGGCTCGGGGAAATTCACCCCTCCACTTT. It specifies CASSSGARGNSPLHF.

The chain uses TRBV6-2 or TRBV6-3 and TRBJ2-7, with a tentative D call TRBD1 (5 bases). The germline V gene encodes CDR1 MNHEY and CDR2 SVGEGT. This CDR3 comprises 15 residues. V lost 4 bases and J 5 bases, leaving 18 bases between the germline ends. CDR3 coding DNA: TGTGCCAGCAGTTGGGGCCCGGCAGTAATAAACGAGCAGTACTTC. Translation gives CASSWGPAVINEQYF.

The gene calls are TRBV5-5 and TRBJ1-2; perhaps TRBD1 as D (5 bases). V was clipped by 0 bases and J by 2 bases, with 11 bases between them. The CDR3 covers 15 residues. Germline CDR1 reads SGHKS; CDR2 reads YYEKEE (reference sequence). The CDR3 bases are TGTGCCAGCAGCTTGGATGCAGGACAAAACTATGGCTACACCTTC. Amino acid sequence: CASSLDAGQNYGYTF.

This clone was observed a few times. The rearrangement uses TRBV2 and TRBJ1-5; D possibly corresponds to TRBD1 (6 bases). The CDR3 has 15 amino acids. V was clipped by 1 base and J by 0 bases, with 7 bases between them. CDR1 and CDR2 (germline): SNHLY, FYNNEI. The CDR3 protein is CASSEGTASNQPQHF. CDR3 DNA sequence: TGTGCCAGCAGTGAAGGGACAGCTAGCAATCAGCCCCAGCATTTT.

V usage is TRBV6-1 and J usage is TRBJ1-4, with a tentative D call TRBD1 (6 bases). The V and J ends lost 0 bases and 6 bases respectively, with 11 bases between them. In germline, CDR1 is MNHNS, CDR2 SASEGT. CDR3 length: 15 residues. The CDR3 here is CASSEAGGAHEKLFF. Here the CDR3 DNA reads TGTGCCAGCAGTGAAGCGGGGGGGGCTCATGAAAAACTGTTTTTT.

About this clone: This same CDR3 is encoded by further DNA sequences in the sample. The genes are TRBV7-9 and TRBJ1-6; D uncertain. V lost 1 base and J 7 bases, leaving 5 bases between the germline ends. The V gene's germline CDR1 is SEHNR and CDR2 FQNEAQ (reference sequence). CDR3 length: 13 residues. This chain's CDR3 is CASSLDSNSPLHF. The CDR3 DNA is TGTGCCAGCAGCTTAGACAGCAATTCACCCCTCCACTTT.

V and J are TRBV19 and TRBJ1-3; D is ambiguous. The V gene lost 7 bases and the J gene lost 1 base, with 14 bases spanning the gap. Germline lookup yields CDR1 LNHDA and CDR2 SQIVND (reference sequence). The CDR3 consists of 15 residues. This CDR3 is CASTPLVGSGNTIYF. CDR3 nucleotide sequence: TGTGCCAGTACCCCGCTGGTCGGTTCTGGAAACACCATATATTTT. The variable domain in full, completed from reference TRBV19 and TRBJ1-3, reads DGGITQSPKYLFRKEGQNVTLSCEQNLNHDAMYWYRQDPGQGLRLIYYSQIVNDFQKGDIAEGYSVSREKKESFPLTVTSAQKNPTAFYLCASTPLVGSGNTIYFGEGSWLTVV.

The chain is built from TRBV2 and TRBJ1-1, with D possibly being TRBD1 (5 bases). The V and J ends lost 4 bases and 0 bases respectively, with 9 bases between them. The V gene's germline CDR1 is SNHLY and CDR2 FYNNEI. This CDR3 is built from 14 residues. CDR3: CASSAQELNTEAFF. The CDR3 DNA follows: TGTGCCAGCAGTGCACAGGAGCTGAACACTGAAGCTTTCTTT.

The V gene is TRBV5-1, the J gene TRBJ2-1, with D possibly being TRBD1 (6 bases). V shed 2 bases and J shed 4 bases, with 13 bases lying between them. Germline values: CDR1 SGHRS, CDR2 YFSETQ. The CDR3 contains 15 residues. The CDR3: CASSFDGTTYNEQFF. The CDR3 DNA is TGCGCCAGCAGCTTTGACGGGACAACATACAATGAGCAGTTCTTC.

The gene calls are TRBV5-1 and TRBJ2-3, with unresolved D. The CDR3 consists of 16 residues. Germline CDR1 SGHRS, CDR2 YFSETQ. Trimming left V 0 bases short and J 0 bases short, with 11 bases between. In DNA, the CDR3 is TGCGCCAGCAGCTTGGGTCCGGGTACCAGCACAGATACGCAGTATTTT. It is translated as CASSLGPGTSTDTQYF. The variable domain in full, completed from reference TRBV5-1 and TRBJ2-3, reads KAGVTQTPRYLIKTRGQQVTLSCSPISGHRSVSWYQQTPGQGLQFLFEYFSETQRNKGNFPGRFSGRQFSNSRSEMNVSTLELGDSALYLCASSLGPGTSTDTQYFGPGTRLTVL.

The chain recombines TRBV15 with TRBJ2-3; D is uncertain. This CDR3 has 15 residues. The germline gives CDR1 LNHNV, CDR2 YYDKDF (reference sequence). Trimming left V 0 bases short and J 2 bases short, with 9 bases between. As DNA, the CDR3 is TGTGCCACCAGCAGAGATCCCCAGAACACAGATACGCAGTATTTT. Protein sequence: CATSRDPQNTDTQYF.

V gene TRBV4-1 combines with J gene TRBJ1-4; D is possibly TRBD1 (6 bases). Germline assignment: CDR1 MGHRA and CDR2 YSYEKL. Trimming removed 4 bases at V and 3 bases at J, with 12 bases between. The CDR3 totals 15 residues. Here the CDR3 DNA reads TGCGCCAGCAGCCTGCAGGGGAAGCCTAATGAAAAACTGTTTTTT. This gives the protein CASSLQGKPNEKLFF.